This TCR beta chain is from a study of T cells in Graves' hyperthyroidism and ophthalmopathy. The length of the CDR3 is 15 residues. V lost 3 bases and J lost 0, with 11 bases in between. Per the germline V gene, CDR1 is MNHNY and CDR2 is SVGAGI (reference sequence). Amplification of TCR beta CDR3 regions was performed using RNA transcripts as template. Initially, a first-round RT-PCR of the TCR CDR3 employed the HTBI primer set. TCRdb re-called the multiplex PCR reads with MiXCR, one entry per CDR3 protein. The sample yields some 500,000 distinct CDR3 sequences, under 15% seen once. The sequencing sample was made of blood. This chain uses TRBV6-6 with TRBJ1-2; D is ambiguous. This sequence was found in a woman between 18 and 30 years old with Graves' hyperthyroidism. The CDR3 sequence is CASSYLEHANYGYTF. Here the CDR3 DNA reads TGTGCCAGCAGTTATCTCGAGCACGCTAACTATGGCTACACCTTC.